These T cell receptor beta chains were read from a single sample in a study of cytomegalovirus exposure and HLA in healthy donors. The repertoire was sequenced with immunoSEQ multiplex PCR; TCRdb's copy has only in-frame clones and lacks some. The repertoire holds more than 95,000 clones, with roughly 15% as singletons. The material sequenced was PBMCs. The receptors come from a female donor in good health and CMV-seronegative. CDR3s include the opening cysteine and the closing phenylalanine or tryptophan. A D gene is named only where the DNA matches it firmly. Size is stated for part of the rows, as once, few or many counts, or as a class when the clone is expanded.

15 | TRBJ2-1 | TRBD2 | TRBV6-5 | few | CASRRTSGGVGEQFF | TGTGCCAGCAGACGGACTAGCGGGGGGGTGGGAGAGCAGTTCTTC
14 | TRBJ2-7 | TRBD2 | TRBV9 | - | CASSPSGSGYEQYF | TGTGCCAGCAGCCCGAGCGGGAGTGGCTACGAGCAGTACTTC
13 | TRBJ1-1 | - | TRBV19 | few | CASSPQGLTEAFF | TGTGCCAGTAGTCCTCAGGGGCTCACTGAAGCTTTCTTT
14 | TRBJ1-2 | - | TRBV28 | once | CASQAAGRRYGYTF | TGTGCCAGCCAAGCGGCGGGGCGGCGTTATGGCTACACCTTC
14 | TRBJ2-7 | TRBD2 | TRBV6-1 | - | CASTGDRLAQSADF | TGTGCCAGCACAGGCGATAGACTAGCGCAAAGCGCGGACTTC
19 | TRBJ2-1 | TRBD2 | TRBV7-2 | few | CASSLDGGTSGRRYNEQFF | TGTGCCAGCAGCTTAGATGGCGGGACTAGCGGGAGGCGGTACAATGAGCAGTTCTTC
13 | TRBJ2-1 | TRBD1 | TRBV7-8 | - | CASSAPQGNEQFF | TGTGCCAGCAGCGCCCCACAGGGGAATGAGCAGTTCTTC
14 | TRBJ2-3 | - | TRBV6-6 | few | CASSYRDYTDTQYF | TGTGCCAGCAGCTATCGGGATTACACAGATACGCAGTATTTT
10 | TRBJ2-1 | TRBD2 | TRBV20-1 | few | CSASVAGGFF | TGCAGTGCTAGCGTGGCGGGAGGGTTCTTC
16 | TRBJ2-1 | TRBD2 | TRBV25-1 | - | CASSPGAGLAFGEQFF | TGTGCCAGCAGCCCGGGGGCGGGACTAGCATTTGGTGAGCAGTTCTTC
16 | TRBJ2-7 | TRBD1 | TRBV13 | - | CASSTQPGTGSNEQYF | TGTGCCAGCAGCACCCAGCCCGGGACAGGGTCGAACGAGCAGTACTTC
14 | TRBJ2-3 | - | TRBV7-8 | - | CASSPPSSSDTQYF | TGTGCCAGCAGCCCCCCGTCAAGCTCAGATACGCAGTATTTT
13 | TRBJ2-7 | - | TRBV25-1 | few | CASSPSGTHEQYF | TGTGCCAGCAGCCCCTCGGGAACCCACGAGCAGTACTTC
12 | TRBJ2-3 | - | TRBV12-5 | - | CASGLVPDTQYF | TGTGCTAGTGGTTTGGTCCCGGATACGCAGTATTTT
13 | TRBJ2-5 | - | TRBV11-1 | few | CASSPRTEETQYF | TGTGCCAGCAGCCCGCGGACAGAAGAGACCCAGTACTTC
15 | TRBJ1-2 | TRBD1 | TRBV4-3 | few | CASSGSPGQRYGYTF | TGCGCCAGCAGCGGCAGCCCGGGACAGCGCTATGGCTACACCTTC
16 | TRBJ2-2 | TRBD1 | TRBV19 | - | CASAGQGAPGTGELFF | TGTGCCAGTGCGGGACAGGGGGCACCGGGCACCGGGGAGCTGTTTTTT
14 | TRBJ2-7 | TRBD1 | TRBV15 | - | CATSRTGTGYEQYF | TGTGCCACCAGCAGAACCGGGACAGGCTACGAGCAGTACTTC
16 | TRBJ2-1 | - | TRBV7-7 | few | CASSLTRGNGNNEQFF | TGTGCTAGCAGCTTAACGCGAGGTAACGGGAACAATGAGCAGTTCTTC
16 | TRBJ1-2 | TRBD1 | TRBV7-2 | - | CASSSYSGQGRGGYTF | TGTGCCAGCAGCTCTTACTCCGGACAGGGAAGGGGTGGCTACACCTTC
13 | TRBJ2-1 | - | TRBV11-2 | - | CASSSPQANEQFF | TGTGCCAGCAGCTCCCCCCAAGCCAATGAGCAGTTCTTC
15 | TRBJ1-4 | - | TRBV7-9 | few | CASRDPGDQNEKLFF | TGTGCCAGCAGGGACCCGGGGGACCAAAATGAAAAACTGTTTTTT
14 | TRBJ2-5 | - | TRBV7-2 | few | CASSLSGLAETQYF | TGTGCCAGCAGCTTAAGCGGGCTTGCGGAGACCCAGTACTTC
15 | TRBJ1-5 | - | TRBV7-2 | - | CASSFTTGGSSPQHF | TGTGCCAGCAGCTTTACAACGGGGGGTTCGTCGCCCCAGCATTTT
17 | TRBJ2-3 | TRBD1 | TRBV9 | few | CASSQNSDREITDTQYF | TGTGCCAGCAGCCAAAATTCGGACAGGGAGATCACAGATACGCAGTATTTT
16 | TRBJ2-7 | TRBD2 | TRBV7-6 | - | CASSLVAGVSFNEQYF | TGTGCCAGCAGCTTAGTCGCGGGGGTGTCTTTCAACGAGCAGTACTTC
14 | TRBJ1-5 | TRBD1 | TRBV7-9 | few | CASGQGDGNQPQHF | TGTGCCAGCGGACAGGGTGATGGCAATCAGCCCCAGCATTTT
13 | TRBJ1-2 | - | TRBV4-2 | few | CASSPTGEDGYTF | TGTGCCAGCAGCCCGACGGGTGAAGATGGCTACACCTTC
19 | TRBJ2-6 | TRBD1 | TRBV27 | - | CASINEPGDSRAGANVLTF | TGTGCCAGCATTAACGAACCCGGGGACAGTCGGGCTGGGGCCAACGTCCTGACTTTC
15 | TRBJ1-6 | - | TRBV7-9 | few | CASTRQEAYNSPLHF | TGTGCCAGCACTCGACAGGAGGCCTATAATTCACCCCTCCACTTT
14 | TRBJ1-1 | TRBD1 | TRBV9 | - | CASSRQGLNTEAFF | TGTGCCAGCAGTAGACAGGGTTTGAACACTGAAGCTTTCTTT
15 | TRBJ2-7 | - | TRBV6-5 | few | CASSYAGSPSYEQYF | TGTGCCAGCAGTTACGCCGGGTCTCCCTCCTACGAGCAGTACTTC
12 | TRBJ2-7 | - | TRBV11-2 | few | CASSYQSYEQYF | TGTGCCAGCAGCTACCAGTCGTACGAGCAGTACTTC
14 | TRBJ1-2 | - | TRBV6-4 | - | CASRALTGRGFYTF | TGTGCCAGCAGAGCTCTAACAGGGCGAGGCTTCTACACCTTC
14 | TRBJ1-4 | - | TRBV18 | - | CASSSQGRNEKLFF | TGTGCCAGCTCATCCCAGGGCCGTAATGAAAAACTGTTTTTT
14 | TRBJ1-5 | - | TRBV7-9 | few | CASSLGGVNQPQHF | TGTGCCAGCAGCTTAGGGGGGGTTAATCAGCCCCAGCATTTT
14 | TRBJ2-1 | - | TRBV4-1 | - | CASSQPLLVREQFF | TGCGCCAGCAGCCAACCCCTTTTAGTTCGAGAGCAGTTCTTC
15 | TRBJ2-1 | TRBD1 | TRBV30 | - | CAWTTGTGSREEQFF | TGTGCCTGGACGACCGGGACAGGGTCGCGTGAGGAGCAGTTCTTC
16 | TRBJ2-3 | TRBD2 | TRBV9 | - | CASSVGGTRITDTQYF | TGTGCCAGCAGCGTAGGGGGGACTAGGATTACAGATACGCAGTATTTT
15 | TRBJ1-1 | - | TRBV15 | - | CATSRVAVMNTEAFF | TGTGCCACCAGCAGAGTGGCAGTTATGAACACTGAAGCTTTCTTT
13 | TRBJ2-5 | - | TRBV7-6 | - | CASSLAIQETQYF | TGTGCCAGCAGCTTAGCCATCCAAGAGACCCAGTACTTC
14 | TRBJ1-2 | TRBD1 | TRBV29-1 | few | CSAVTGEVNYGYTF | TGCAGCGCCGTAACAGGGGAGGTTAACTATGGCTACACCTTC
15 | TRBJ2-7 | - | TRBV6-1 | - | CASSEPGKGSYEQYF | TGTGCCAGCAGTGAACCGGGGAAGGGTTCCTACGAGCAGTACTTC
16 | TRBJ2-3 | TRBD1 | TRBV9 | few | CASSAKGQGPRDTQYF | TGTGCCAGCAGCGCCAAGGGACAGGGGCCCCGGGATACGCAGTATTTT
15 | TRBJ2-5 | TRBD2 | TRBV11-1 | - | CASSLAGGPGETQYF | TGTGCCAGCAGCTTAGCGGGAGGGCCGGGAGAGACCCAGTACTTC
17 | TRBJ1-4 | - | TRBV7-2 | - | CASSMGGFGSLNEKLFF | TGTGCCAGCAGCATGGGCGGGTTTGGCAGCCTTAATGAAAAACTGTTTTTT
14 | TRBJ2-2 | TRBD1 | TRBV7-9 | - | CASKRPQGAGELFF | TGTGCCAGCAAAAGACCACAGGGGGCGGGGGAGCTGTTTTTT